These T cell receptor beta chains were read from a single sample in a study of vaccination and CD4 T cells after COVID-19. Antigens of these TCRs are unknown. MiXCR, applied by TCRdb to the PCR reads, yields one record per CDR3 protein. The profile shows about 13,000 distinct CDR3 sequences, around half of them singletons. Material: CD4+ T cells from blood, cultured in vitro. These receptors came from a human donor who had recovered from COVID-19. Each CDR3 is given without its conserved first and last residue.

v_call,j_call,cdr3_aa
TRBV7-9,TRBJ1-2,ASSLQSINYGYT
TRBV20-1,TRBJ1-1,SATRPGADTEAF
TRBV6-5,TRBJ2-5,ASSSSSGGNQETQY
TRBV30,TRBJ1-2,AWSRPGGSWYGYT
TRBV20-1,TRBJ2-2,SAGRLVGGELF
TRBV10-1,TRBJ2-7,ASSLDRSCEQY
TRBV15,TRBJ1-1,ATSIGRNTEAF
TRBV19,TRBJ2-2,ASSARWADTGELF
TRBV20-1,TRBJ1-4,SAPGAGYLQLF
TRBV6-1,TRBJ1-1,ASYIRIPRAGYTEAF
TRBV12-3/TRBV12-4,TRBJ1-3,ASSSGNLGNTIY
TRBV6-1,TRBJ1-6,ASRQGARGSPLH
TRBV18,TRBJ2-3,ASSPVAGADTQY
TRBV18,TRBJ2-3,ASSPPGAGGQRDTQY
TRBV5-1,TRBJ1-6,ASSLTADGNSPLH
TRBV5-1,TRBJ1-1,ASSTGGVDTEAF
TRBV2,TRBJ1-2,ASSAGGQRLYGYT
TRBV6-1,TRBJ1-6,ASSEAGGYNSPLH
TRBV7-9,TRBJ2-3,ASSLNTGTVADTQY
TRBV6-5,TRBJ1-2,ASSLLGNYGYT
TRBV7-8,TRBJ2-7,ASSLGIGDYEQY
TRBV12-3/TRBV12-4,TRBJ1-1,ASRAQGNTEAF